These 14 T cell receptor beta chains were sequenced from one sample in a study of OX40 agonist ivuxolimab in advanced cancers. Profiled with immunoSEQ multiplex PCR; TCRdb holds only in-frame clones, not every one. The table shows 83,000 or so clones, with under 90% occurring only once. The specimen comprised CD4+ or CD8+ T cells sorted from blood, sampled in a trial of the OX40 agonist ivuxolimab. The source of these receptors is an adult with an advanced solid tumor such as melanoma, head and neck, liver or kidney cancer.

As regards this clone: Other DNA sequences of this sample code for an identical CDR3. V usage is TRBV6-5 and J usage is TRBJ1-4; D is possibly TRBD1 (6 bases). CDR1 is MNHEY and CDR2 is SVGAGI in the germline V gene. Trimming took off 2 bases at V and 7 bases at J, with 11 bases between the two ends. The CDR3 length is 14 residues. The CDR3 DNA sequence: TGTGCCAGCAGTTACGGGGGGGCGGGTGAAAAACTGTTTTTT. It yields the protein CASSYGGAGEKLFF.

The J gene is TRBJ2-2, the V gene TRBV5-4, with 10 bases that match TRBD1. CDR1 and CDR2 (germline): SGHNT, YYREEE (reference sequence). The trim removed 4 bases at V and 4 bases at J, leaving 10 bases unmatched. The CDR3 contains 17 residues. The CDR3 coding sequence is TGTGCCAGCAGCCCTGGAGGGACAGGGGATAGCACCGGGGAGCTGTTTTTT. Its protein product is CASSPGGTGDSTGELFF.

This clone appeared a few times. The rearrangement uses TRBV5-6 and TRBJ2-1; 7 nucleotides align to TRBD2. V lost 4 bases, J lost 0 bases, and 4 bases stayed unmatched. The germline V gene encodes CDR1 SGHDT and CDR2 YYEEEE. The length of the CDR3 is 15 residues. CDR3 amino acids: CASSQGLYSYNEQFF. The CDR3, as DNA: TGTGCCAGCAGCCAGGGACTATACTCCTACAATGAGCAGTTCTTC.

V gene TRBV28 combines with J gene TRBJ1-5, with D hard to call. Trimming left V 5 bases short and J 7 bases short, with 21 bases between. The germline V gene has CDR1 MDHEN and CDR2 SYDVKM. The CDR3 is 16 residues long. In nucleotides, the CDR3 is TGTGCCAGCAGTACTCACGAGGGTGGGAGAGTGCAGCCCCAGCATTTT. This encodes CASSTHEGGRVQPQHF.

This chain connects TRBV30 to TRBJ2-1; D unclear. The CDR3 consists of 10 residues. In germline, CDR1 is GTSNPN, CDR2 SVGIG (reference sequence). Trimming took 8 bases from V and 8 from J, leaving 10 bases between them. In DNA form, the CDR3 reads TGTGCCGGTGAACAAGATGAGCAGTTCTTC. Translated: CAGEQDEQFF.

The genes are TRBV4-3 and TRBJ2-5, with TRBD2 matching 13 bases. Germline V CDR1 and CDR2: LGHNA, YSLEER. The CDR3 consists of 16 residues. V gave up 4 bases and J gave up 1 base; unmatched junction bases: 3. The CDR3 here is CASSLGLAGLQETQYF. The CDR3 bases are TGCGCCAGCAGCCTGGGACTAGCGGGACTCCAAGAGACCCAGTACTTC.

The chain joins TRBV9 to TRBJ1-3, with 7 bases that match TRBD1. CDR1 is SGDLS and CDR2 is YYNGEE in the germline V gene. V lost 7 bases, J lost 0 bases, and 7 bases stayed unmatched. This CDR3 contains 15 residues. The CDR3 is CASRQGGGSGNTIYF. The CDR3 nucleotides are TGTGCCAGCCGCCAGGGGGGCGGCTCTGGAAACACCATATATTTT.

V gene TRBV6-1 combines with J gene TRBJ2-3; D might be TRBD1 (5 bases). Germline CDR1 reads MNHNS; CDR2 reads SASEGT. The CDR3 totals 13 residues. The V end was cut by 2 bases, the J end by 13 bases, with 16 bases between. This CDR3 reads CASSESGASFKYF. Written as DNA, the CDR3 is TGTGCCAGCAGTGAATCTGGGGCGTCGTTTAAGTATTTT.

This clone was found once. This rearrangement joins TRBV27 to TRBJ2-5, with D tentatively TRBD2 (5 bases). Germline V gene lookup returns CDR1 MNHEY and CDR2 SMNVEV (reference sequence). V was clipped by 2 bases and J by 5 bases, with 15 bases between them. The CDR3 extends over 15 amino acids. CDR3 DNA sequence: TGTGCCAGCAGTTTAGGTGGGAGCCAGTGGGAGACCCAGTACTTC. Translating it yields CASSLGGSQWETQYF.

The J gene is TRBJ1-1, the V gene TRBV11-2, with 7 nucleotides matching TRBD1. Germline V lookup: CDR1 SGHAT, CDR2 FQNNGV. Germline trimming cut 1 base from V and 12 bases from J; bases unmatched to any gene: 5. The length of the CDR3 is 12 residues. CDR3 amino acids: CASSLVTGWPFF. The CDR3 coding sequence is TGTGCCAGCAGCTTAGTGACAGGGTGGCCTTTCTTT.

The chain is built from TRBV19 and TRBJ2-1; 9 positions agree with TRBD1. Germline trimming cut 5 bases from V and 7 bases from J; bases unmatched to any gene: 6. The CDR3 sequence is 14 residues long. CDR1 is LNHDA, CDR2 SQIVND, per germline (reference sequence). The CDR3 loop reads CASSPRQGVNEQFF. The CDR3, as DNA: TGTGCCAGTAGTCCGAGACAGGGGGTTAATGAGCAGTTCTTC.

J is TRBJ2-7 and V is TRBV2; D is undetermined. V lost 4 bases and J lost 0, with 10 bases in between. This CDR3 is built from 14 residues. Per germline, CDR1 SNHLY and CDR2 FYNNEI. CDR3 region: CASSGQPSSYEQYF. DNA for the CDR3: TGTGCCAGCAGTGGGCAACCGAGCTCCTACGAGCAGTACTTC.

This clone was detected only once. This rearrangement joins TRBV7-2 to TRBJ2-5, with TRBD2 as a possible D gene (6 bases). Trimming left V 2 bases short and J 1 base short, with 11 bases between. The germline gives CDR1 SGHTA, CDR2 FQGNSA. The CDR3 contains 15 residues. CDR3 region: CASSLRGLAQETQYF. The CDR3 DNA reads TGTGCCAGCAGCTTACGGGGACTGGCCCAAGAGACCCAGTACTTC.

The rearrangement joins TRBV5-4 to TRBJ1-1, with D uncertain. This CDR3 is built from 14 residues. Germline CDR1 reads SGHNT; CDR2 reads YYREEE (reference sequence). V lost 1 base, J lost 1 base, and 8 bases lay in between. The CDR3 is CASSLMPTNTEAFF. The CDR3 region has the DNA TGTGCCAGCAGCTTGATGCCGACGAACACTGAAGCTTTCTTT.